Listed here is a single T cell receptor (beta chain). In the original analysis: Amplified reference gene primers provided the basis for estimating nucleated cell counts. TCRdb's table, derived via immunoSEQ multiplex PCR, lists solely in-frame clones and lacks some. The V and J calls and clone size are taken from that table; D and trimming were inferred from the DNA. Of approximately 240,000 clones in the sample, approximately 82% were seen once. The data derive from a study of blood T cell repertoires in COVID-19. On the study more broadly: Material from acute and convalescent COVID-19 was sourced from the United States, Italy and Spain. Sample material is recorded as cDNA or gDNA derived from T cells, B-cell-depleted T cells, or PBMCs.

CDR1 and CDR2 from the germline V gene are SGHAT and FQNNGV. This CDR3 has 14 residues. Trimming took off 1 base at V and 5 bases at J, with 11 bases between the two ends. Input material: peripheral blood. The TCR comes from a woman between 35 and 50 years old who had recovered from COVID-19. This sequence joins TRBV11-2 and TRBJ2-5; D unresolved. The DNA for the CDR3 is TGTGCCAGCAGCTTAGCCGCGACAACCGAGACCCAGTACTTC. The encoded protein is CASSLAATTETQYF.